The present T cell receptor (beta chain) was sequenced within a study of PD-1 blockade in classical Hodgkin lymphoma. The CDR3 length is 15 residues. V was cut by 6 bases and J by 3 bases, with 15 bases left in between. Germline V gives CDR1 ENHRY, CDR2 SYGVKD. The method was immunoSEQ multiplex PCR; TCRdb's version includes in-frame clones alone and lacks a portion of them. The profile shows about 47,000 clones, under 95% of them singletons. Time point denoted: newly diagnosed, previously untreated cHL patient sample. The chain carries TRBV10-3 and TRBJ2-4; D gene ambiguous. Specimen: peripheral blood mononuclear cells (PBMCs). This receptor was obtained from a human donor with classical Hodgkin lymphoma. The CDR3, as DNA: TGTGCCATCAGCGAGCAGAACTTGGGCAAAAACATTCAGTACTTC. This codes for CAISEQNLGKNIQYF.